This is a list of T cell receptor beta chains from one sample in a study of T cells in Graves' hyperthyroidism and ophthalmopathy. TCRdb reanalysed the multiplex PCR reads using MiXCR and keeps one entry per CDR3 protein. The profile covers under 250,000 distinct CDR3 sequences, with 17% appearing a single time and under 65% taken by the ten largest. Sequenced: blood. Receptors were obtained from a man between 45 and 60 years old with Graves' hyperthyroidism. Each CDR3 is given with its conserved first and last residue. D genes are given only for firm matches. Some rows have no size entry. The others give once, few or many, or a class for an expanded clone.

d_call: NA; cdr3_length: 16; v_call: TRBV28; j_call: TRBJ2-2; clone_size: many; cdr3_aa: CASSPLSGSVTGELFF; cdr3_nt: TGTGCCAGCAGTCCCCTCTCAGGGAGTGTTACCGGGGAGCTGTTTTTT
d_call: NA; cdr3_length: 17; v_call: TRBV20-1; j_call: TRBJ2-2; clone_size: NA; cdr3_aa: CSAWDRGVLAGGGELFF; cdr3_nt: TGCAGTGCTTGGGACAGGGGGGTGCTAGCGGGAGGAGGGGAGCTGTTTTTT
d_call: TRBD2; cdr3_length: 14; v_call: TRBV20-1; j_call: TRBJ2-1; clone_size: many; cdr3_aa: CSARQGTSLHEQFF; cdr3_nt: TGCAGTGCTAGGCAGGGGACTAGCCTTCATGAGCAGTTCTTC
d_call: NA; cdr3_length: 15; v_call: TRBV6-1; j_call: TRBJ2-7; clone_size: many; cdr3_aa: CASSPFTSGAYEQYF; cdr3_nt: TGTGCCAGCAGTCCCTTCACATCGGGGGCCTACGAGCAGTACTTC
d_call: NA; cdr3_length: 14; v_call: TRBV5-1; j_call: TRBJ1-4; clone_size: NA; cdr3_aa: CASSLNAANEKLFF; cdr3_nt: TGCGCCAGCAGCTTGAACGCAGCTAATGAAAAACTGTTTTTT
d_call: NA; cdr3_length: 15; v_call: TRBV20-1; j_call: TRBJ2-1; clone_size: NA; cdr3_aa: CSARDGGAGAYEQFF; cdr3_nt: TGCAGTGCTAGAGATGGGGGGGCGGGAGCATATGAGCAGTTCTTC
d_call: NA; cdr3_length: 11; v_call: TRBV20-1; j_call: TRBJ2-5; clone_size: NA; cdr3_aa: CSAKAPETQYF; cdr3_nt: TGCAGTGCTAAGGCGCCAGAGACCCAGTACTTC
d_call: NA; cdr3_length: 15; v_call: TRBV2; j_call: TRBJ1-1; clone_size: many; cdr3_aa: CATRDGGYTDVGAFF; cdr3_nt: TGTGCCACCCGGGACGGAGGATACACTGATGTCGGGGCTTTCTTT
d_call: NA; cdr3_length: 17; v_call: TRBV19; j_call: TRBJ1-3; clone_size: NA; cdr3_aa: CASTAGRRAYSGNTIYF; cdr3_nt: TGTGCCAGTACCGCAGGACGGCGTGCGTACTCTGGAAACACCATATATTTT
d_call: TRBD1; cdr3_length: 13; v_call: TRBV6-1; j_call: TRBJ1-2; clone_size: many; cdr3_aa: CASSTGERYGYTF; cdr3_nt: TGTGCCAGCAGTACAGGGGAGCGGTATGGCTACACCTTC
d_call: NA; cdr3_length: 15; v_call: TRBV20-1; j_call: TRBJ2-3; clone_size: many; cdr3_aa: CSARDHSKGTDTQYF; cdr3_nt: TGCAGTGCTAGAGATCACAGCAAGGGCACAGATACGCAGTATTTT
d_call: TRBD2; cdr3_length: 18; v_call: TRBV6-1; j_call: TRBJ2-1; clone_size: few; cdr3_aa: CASRSSPSGTSLYNEQFF; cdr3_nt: TGTGCCAGCAGATCCAGTCCTAGCGGGACCTCCCTCTACAATGAGCAGTTCTTC
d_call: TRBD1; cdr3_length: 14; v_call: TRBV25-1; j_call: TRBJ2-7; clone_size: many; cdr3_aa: CATRTGDLLDEQYF; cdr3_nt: TGTGCCACCCGGACAGGGGACCTCCTCGACGAGCAGTACTTC
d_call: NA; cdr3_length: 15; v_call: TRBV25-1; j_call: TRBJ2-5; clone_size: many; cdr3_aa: CASSESGVVQETQYF; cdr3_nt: TGTGCCAGCAGTGAGTCAGGGGTAGTGCAAGAGACCCAGTACTTC
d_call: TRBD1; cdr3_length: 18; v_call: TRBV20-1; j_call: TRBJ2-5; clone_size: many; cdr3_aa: CSASRLHWGQGAEETQYF; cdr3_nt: TGCAGTGCTAGCCGACTTCACTGGGGACAGGGGGCGGAAGAGACCCAGTACTTC
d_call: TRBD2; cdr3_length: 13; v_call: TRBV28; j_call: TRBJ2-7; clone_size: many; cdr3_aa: CASQTSGTYEQYF; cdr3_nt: TGTGCCAGCCAGACTAGCGGGACCTACGAGCAGTACTTC
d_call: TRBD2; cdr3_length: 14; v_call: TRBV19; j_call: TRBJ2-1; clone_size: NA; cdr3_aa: CASKKRERNNEQFF; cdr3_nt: TGTGCCAGCAAAAAGCGGGAGAGGAACAATGAGCAGTTCTTC
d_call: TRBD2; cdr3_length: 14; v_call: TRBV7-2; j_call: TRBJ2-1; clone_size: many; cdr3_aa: CASSESTSLNEQFF; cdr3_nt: TGTGCCAGCAGCGAGTCGACTAGCCTTAATGAGCAGTTCTTC
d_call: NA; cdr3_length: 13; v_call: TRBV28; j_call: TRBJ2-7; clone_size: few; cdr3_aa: CASTRPDRDEQYF; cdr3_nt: TGTGCCAGCACCCGCCCGGATAGGGACGAGCAGTACTTC
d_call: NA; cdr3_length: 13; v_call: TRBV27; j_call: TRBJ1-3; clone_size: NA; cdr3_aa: CASSHQSGNTIYF; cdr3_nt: TGTGCCAGCAGCCACCAATCTGGAAACACCATATATTTT
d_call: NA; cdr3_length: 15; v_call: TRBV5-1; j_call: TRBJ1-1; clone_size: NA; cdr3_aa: CASSSGRIMNTEAFF; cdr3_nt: TGCGCCAGCAGCTCGGGCAGGATCATGAACACTGAAGCTTTCTTT
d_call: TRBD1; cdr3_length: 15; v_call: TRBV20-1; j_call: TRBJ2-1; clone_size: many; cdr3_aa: CSANNAGGSYNEQFF; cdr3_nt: TGCAGTGCTAACAATGCAGGGGGCTCCTACAATGAGCAGTTCTTC
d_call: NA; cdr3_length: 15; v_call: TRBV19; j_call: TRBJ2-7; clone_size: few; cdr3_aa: CASSMTRDKNYEQYF; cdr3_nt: TGTGCCAGTAGTATGACTCGGGACAAAAACTACGAGCAGTACTTC
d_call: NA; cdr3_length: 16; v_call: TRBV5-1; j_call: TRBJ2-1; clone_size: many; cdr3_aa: CASSLAATQNYNGQFF; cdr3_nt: TGCGCCAGCAGCTTGGCGGCGACACAAAACTACAATGGGCAGTTCTTC
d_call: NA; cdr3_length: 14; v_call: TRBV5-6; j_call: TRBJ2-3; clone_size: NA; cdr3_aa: CTSSLSRSTDTQYF; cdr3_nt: TGTACCAGCAGCTTGTCTAGAAGCACAGATACGCAGTATTTT
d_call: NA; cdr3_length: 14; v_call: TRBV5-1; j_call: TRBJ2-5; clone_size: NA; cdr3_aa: CASSSGLPQETQYF; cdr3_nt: TGCGCCAGCAGCTCCGGACTGCCTCAAGAGACCCAGTACTTC
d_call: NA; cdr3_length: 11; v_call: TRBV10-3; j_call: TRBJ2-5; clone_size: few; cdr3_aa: CAISEGETQYF; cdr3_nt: TGTGCCATCAGTGAGGGGGAGACCCAGTACTTC
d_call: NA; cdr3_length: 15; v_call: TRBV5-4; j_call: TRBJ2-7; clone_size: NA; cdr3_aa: CASSLSSGPTYEQYF; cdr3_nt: TGTGCCAGCAGCTTGTCCAGCGGACCGACCTACGAGCAGTACTTC
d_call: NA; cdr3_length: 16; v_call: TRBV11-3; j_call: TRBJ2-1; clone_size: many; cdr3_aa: CASSSKGGGNHNEQFF; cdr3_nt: TGTGCCAGCAGCTCAAAGGGGGGCGGGAATCACAATGAGCAGTTCTTC
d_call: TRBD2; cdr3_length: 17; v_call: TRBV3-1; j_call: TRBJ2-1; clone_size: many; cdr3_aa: CASSQIAGASSYNEQFF; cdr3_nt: TGTGCCAGCAGCCAAATAGCGGGAGCGAGCTCCTACAATGAGCAGTTCTTC
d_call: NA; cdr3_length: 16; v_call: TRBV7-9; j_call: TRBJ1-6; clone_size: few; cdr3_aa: CASSLLAETYNSPLHF; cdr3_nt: TGTGCCAGCAGCTTACTGGCCGAGACCTATAATTCACCCCTCCACTTT
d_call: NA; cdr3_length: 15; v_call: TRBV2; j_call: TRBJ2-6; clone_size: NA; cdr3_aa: CASSRDGPGANVLTF; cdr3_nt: TGTGCCAGCAGTCGGGACGGCCCTGGGGCCAACGTCCTGACTTTC
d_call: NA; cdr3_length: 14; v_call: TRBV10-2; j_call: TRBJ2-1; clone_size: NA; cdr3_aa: CASSVHGSYNEQFF; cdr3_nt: TGCGCCAGCAGTGTACACGGCTCCTACAATGAGCAGTTCTTC
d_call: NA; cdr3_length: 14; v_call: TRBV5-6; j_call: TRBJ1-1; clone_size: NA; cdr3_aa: CASSLVEGNTEAFF; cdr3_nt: TGTGCCAGCAGCTTGGTCGAGGGGAACACTGAAGCTTTCTTT
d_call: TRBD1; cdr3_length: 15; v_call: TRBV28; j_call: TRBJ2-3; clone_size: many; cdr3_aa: CASSYDRDGTDTQYF; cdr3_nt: TGTGCCAGCAGTTATGACAGGGACGGAACAGATACGCAGTATTTT
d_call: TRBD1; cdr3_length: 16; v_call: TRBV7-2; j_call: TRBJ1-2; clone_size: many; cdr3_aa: CASSLAPGQGSSGYTF; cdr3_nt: TGTGCCAGCAGCTTAGCCCCGGGACAGGGGTCTTCTGGCTACACCTTC
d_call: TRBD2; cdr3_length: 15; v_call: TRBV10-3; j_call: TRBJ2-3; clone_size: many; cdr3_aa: CAIKSGSGHTDTQYF; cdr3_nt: TGTGCCATCAAAAGCGGGAGCGGGCACACAGATACGCAGTATTTT
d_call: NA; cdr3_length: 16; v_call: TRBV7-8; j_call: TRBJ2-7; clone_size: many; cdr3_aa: CASSLEAEPPAYEQYF; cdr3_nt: TGTGCCAGCAGCCTCGAGGCCGAACCCCCCGCCTACGAGCAGTACTTC
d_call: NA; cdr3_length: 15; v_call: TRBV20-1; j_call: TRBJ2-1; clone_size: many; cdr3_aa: CSARPSRDSYNEQFF; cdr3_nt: TGCAGTGCTAGGCCTTCGCGGGATTCCTACAATGAGCAGTTCTTC
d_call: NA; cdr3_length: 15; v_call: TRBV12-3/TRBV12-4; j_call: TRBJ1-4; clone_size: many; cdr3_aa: CASSLMGSDSEKLFF; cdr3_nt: TGTGCCAGCAGTTTAATGGGGTCCGACAGTGAAAAACTGTTTTTT
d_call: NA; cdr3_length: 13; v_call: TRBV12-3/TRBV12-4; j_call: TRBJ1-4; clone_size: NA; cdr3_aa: CASSFWANEKLFF; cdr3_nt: TGTGCCAGCAGTTTCTGGGCTAATGAAAAACTGTTTTTT
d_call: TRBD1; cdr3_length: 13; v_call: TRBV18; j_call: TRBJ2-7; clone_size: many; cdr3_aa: CASSPRQGYEQYF; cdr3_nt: TGTGCCAGCTCACCGAGACAGGGCTACGAGCAGTACTTC
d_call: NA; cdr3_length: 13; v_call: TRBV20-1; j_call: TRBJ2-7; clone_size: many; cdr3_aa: CSAGKDQPYEQYF; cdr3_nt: TGCAGTGCTGGTAAAGACCAACCCTACGAGCAGTACTTC
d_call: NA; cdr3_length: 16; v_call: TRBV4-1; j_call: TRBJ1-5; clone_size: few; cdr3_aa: CASSQDGGRRDQPQHF; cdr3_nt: TGCGCCAGCAGCCAAGATGGAGGGCGTCGGGATCAGCCCCAGCATTTT
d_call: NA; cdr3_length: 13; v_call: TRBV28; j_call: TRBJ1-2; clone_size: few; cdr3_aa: CASSLQDHYGYTF; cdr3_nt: TGTGCCAGCAGCCTACAGGATCACTATGGCTACACCTTC
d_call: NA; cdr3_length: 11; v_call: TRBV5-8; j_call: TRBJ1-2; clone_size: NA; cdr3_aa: CASSSFSGYTF; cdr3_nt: TGTGCCAGCAGCTCATTTTCTGGCTACACCTTC
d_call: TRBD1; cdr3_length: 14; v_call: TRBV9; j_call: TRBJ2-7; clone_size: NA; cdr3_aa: CASSVADRANEQYF; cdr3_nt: TGTGCCAGCAGCGTAGCTGACAGGGCAAACGAGCAGTACTTC
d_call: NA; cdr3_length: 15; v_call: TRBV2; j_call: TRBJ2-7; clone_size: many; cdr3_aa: CASSEFMGETYEQYF; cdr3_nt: TGTGCCAGCAGTGAATTTATGGGGGAGACGTACGAGCAGTACTTC
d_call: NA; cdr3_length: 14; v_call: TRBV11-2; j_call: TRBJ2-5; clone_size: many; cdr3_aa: CASSPLQGRRTQYF; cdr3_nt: TGTGCCAGCAGCCCCCTCCAGGGCCGGAGGACCCAGTACTTC
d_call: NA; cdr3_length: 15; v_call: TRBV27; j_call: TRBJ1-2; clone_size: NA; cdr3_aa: CASSRLGDLWYGYTF; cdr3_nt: TGTGCCAGCAGCCGCCTGGGGGATCTGTGGTATGGCTACACCTTC
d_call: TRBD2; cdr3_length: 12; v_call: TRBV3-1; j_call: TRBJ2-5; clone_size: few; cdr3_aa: CASSQEAGGLYF; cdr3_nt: TGTGCCAGCAGCCAAGAAGCGGGAGGTCTGTACTTC
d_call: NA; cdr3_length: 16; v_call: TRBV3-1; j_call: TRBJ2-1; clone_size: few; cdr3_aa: CASSLFDSGQGDEQFF; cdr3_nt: TGTGCCAGCAGCCTATTTGATAGCGGCCAGGGTGATGAGCAGTTCTTC